These 9 T cell receptor beta chains were sequenced from one sample in a study of blood T cell repertoires in COVID-19. TCRdb keeps only in-frame clones here, not all; method: immunoSEQ multiplex PCR. The table includes about 270,000 clones, roughly 87% detected once. Sample: PBMCs or T cells enriched from blood (not recorded which). The source is a woman aged 25 to 39 who had recovered from COVID-19.

The V and J genes are TRBV5-1 and TRBJ1-1; TRBD1 aligns across 9 bases. This CDR3 has 12 amino acids. Germline-derived CDR1 and CDR2 are SGHRS and YFSETQ. V was pared by 5 bases and J by 13 bases, with 9 bases of the junction left unmatched. CDR3 amino acids: CASSWDRDGVFF. The CDR3 DNA is TGCGCCAGCAGTTGGGACAGGGATGGAGTTTTCTTT.

The V call is TRBV19, the J call TRBJ2-1; 10 nucleotides line up with TRBD2. Trimming removed 4 bases from V and 3 bases from J; junction bases left unmatched: 3. This CDR3 contains 15 residues. Germline V gives CDR1 LNHDA, CDR2 SQIVND (reference sequence). CDR3 region: CASSRTSGLYNEQFF. The CDR3 bases are TGTGCCAGTAGTAGGACTAGCGGACTCTACAATGAGCAGTTCTTC.

This chain connects TRBV7-9 to TRBJ2-7; 7 bases are shared with TRBD1. Germline CDR1 SEHNR, CDR2 FQNEAQ (reference sequence). The CDR3 contains 14 residues. Trimming took 1 base from V and 3 from J; bases not matched to a gene: 3. The CDR3 region is CASSLGQGVYEQYF. DNA of the CDR3: TGTGCCAGCAGCTTAGGCCAGGGGGTCTACGAGCAGTACTTC.

The table lists this clone with a count of one. The rearrangement joins TRBV24-1 to TRBJ1-3; the D is unclear. In germline, CDR1 is KGHDR, CDR2 SFDVKD. The V end was cut by 5 bases, the J end by 7 bases, with 5 bases between. The CDR3 loop spans 11 amino acids. The CDR3 DNA reads as TGTGCCACCAGTGCCGCGAACACCATATATTTT. Translation gives CATSAANTIYF.

This rearrangement joins TRBV14 to TRBJ2-7; a weak D match, TRBD2 (5 bases). Trimming pared 4 bases from V and 9 bases from J, leaving 22 bases between. The CDR3 length is 15 residues. The germline V gene encodes CDR1 SGHDN and CDR2 FVKESK. The CDR3 protein is CASSPRLHSISGQYF. In nucleotides, the CDR3 is TGTGCCAGCAGCCCTAGACTACACTCTATCTCCGGGCAGTACTTC. The full variable domain, its missing parts supplied by reference TRBV14 and TRBJ2-7, is EAGVTQFPSHSVIEKGQTVTLRCDPISGHDNLYWYRRVMGKEIKFLLHFVKESKQDESGMPNNRFLAERTGGTYSTLKVQPAELEDSGVYFCASSPRLHSISGQYFGPGTRLTVT.

V is TRBV29-1 and J is TRBJ2-2; TRBD1 is a possible D gene (5 bases). CDR3 length equals 15 residues. V was trimmed by 6 bases and J by 3 bases, leaving 17 bases between them. From germline, CDR1 is SQVTM and CDR2 ANQGSEA. This chain's CDR3 is CSVTGRPSYTGELFF. The CDR3 DNA reads as TGCAGCGTCACAGGACGGCCATCCTACACCGGGGAGCTGTTTTTT.

Only a few counts were recorded for this clone. The rearrangement joins TRBV28 to TRBJ1-6; 10 bases fit TRBD1. The V gene's germline CDR1 is MDHEN and CDR2 SYDVKM. With V trimmed by 7 bases and J by 8 bases, 8 bases remained unmatched. The CDR3 runs to 15 residues. The CDR3 loop reads CASNDRDRGDSPLHF. CDR3 in DNA: TGTGCCAGCAACGACCGGGACAGGGGTGATTCACCCCTCCACTTT.

The rearrangement links TRBV14 to TRBJ2-1; TRBD2 is a possible D gene (7 bases). The germline V gene has CDR1 SGHDN and CDR2 FVKESK. The germline V and J ends were trimmed by 2 bases and 6 bases, with 20 bases remaining between them. This CDR3 region has 17 residues. CDR3 bases: TGTGCCAGCAGCCAACCCTCCCGGGGGGCGCAACCCAATGAGCAGTTCTTC. Protein product: CASSQPSRGAQPNEQFF.

V usage is TRBV9 and J usage is TRBJ2-7; 11 bases agree with TRBD1. The CDR3 is 13 amino acids. V lost 2 bases to trimming and J lost 6 bases; unmatched junction nucleotides: 1. The germline V gene has CDR1 SGDLS and CDR2 YYNGEE. The CDR3 sequence: CASSVGQGAEQYF. The CDR3, as DNA: TGTGCCAGCAGCGTTGGACAGGGGGCCGAGCAGTACTTC.